The sequence of this TCR beta chain was determined in a study of T-cell memory formation after mild COVID-19. In the study overall: In these data, TCR clusters were largely donor specific. General study points: Among CD4+ contracting clones, most were CM and EM, and CD8+ ones EMRA.

TCRdb recomputed calls from the 5' RACE reads with MiXCR, one row per CDR3 protein. The sample lists about 360,000 distinct CDR3 sequences; approximately 14% were seen once. From germline, CDR1 is DFQATT and CDR2 SNEGSKA (reference sequence). The CDR3 loop spans 13 amino acids. V was pared by 6 bases and J by 0 bases, with 4 bases of the junction left unmatched. As to this clonotype: Its antigen is not known.

This sequence originates from a man aged 18 to 29 who had mild COVID-19 (a few samples of this study predate the infection). Cell type and time point are not known. J is TRBJ1-1 and V is TRBV20-1, with 7 bases aligning to TRBD1. Sequencing input: PBMCs or a T cell subset sorted from them (not recorded which). This CDR3 reads CSADGTVNTEAFF. The CDR3 nucleotides are TGCAGTGCCGACGGGACAGTGAACACTGAAGCTTTCTTT.